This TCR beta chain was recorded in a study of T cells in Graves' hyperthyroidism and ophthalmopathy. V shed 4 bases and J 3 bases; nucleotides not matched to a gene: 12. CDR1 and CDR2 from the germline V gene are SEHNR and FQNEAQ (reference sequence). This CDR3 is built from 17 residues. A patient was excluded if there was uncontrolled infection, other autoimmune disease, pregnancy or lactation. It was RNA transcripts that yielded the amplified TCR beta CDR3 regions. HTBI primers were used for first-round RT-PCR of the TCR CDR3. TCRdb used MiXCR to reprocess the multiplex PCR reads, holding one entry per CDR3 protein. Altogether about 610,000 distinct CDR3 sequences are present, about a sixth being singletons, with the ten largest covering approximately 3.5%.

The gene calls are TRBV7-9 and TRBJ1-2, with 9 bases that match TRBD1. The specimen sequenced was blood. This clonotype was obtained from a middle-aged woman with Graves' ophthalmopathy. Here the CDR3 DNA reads TGTGCCAGCAGCTCCAGTGCGCGGGGGGACAGGGACTATGGCTACACCTTC. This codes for CASSSSARGDRDYGYTF.